Below are 27 T cell receptor beta chains sequenced from a single sample in a study of control samples from healthy donors and cancer patients (dated by TCRdb to about 2020). The library came from the immunoSEQ multiplex PCR assay. TCRdb limited this immuneACCESS table to in-frame rearrangements with V and J called. A share of clones is missing; checked studies link under half to unresolved V genes, and the rest is unexplained. In this sample the table shows roughly 68,000 clones, 75% to 85% of which occur a single time. 15% to 19% of the sample belongs to the ten largest clones. The specimen sequenced was blood. Source of these receptors: a man in his 60s in good health.

This clone was observed once. The chain combines TRBV11-3 with TRBJ2-1, with 15 bases that match TRBD2. CDR1 and CDR2 (germline): SGHNT, YENEEA. With V trimmed by 1 base and J by 10 bases, 2 bases remained unmatched. The length of the CDR3 is 15 residues. The CDR3 here is CASSLVGLAGGEQFF. The CDR3 region has the DNA TGTGCCAGCAGCTTAGTGGGACTAGCGGGAGGCGAGCAGTTCTTC. Variable domain in full (rest from reference TRBV11-3 and TRBJ2-1): EAGVVQSPRYKIIEKKQPVAFWCNPISGHNTLYWYLQNLGQGPELLIRYENEEAVDDSQLPKDRFSAERLKGVDSTLKIQPAELGDSAVYLCASSLVGLAGGEQFFGPGTRLTVL.

The chain is built from TRBV15 and TRBJ1-4; 10 bases are a match to TRBD1. The CDR3 contains 17 residues. Germline trimming cut 3 bases from V and 5 bases from J; bases unmatched to any gene: 9. Germline-derived CDR1 and CDR2 are LNHNV and YYDKDF (reference sequence). The CDR3 sequence: CATSRRRDRGWNEKLFF. CDR3 nucleotides: TGTGCCACCAGCAGGCGCCGGGACAGGGGATGGAATGAAAAACTGTTTTTT.

Here the CDR3 reads CASTPDRGQREQYF. The CDR3 DNA reads TGTGCCAGCACCCCCGACAGGGGGCAAAGGGAGCAGTACTTC. V and J are TRBV6-6 and TRBJ2-7, with TRBD1 identical over 10 bases. The germline V gene has CDR1 MNHNY and CDR2 SVGAGI (reference sequence). Losses at the gene ends were 7 bases for V and 7 bases for J; bases not matched to a gene: 10. CDR3 size: 14 residues.

A single count supports this clone. The rearrangement uses TRBV6-2 or TRBV6-3 and TRBJ1-5; D gene ambiguous. CDR3 length: 15 residues. The germline gives CDR1 MNHEY, CDR2 SVGEGT. V was shortened by 1 base and J by 1 base, with 8 bases between the two germline ends. The CDR3 sequence: CASSYFGNSNQPQHF. CDR3 sequence (DNA): TGTGCCAGCAGTTACTTCGGAAACAGCAATCAGCCCCAGCATTTT.

V gene TRBV24-1 combines with J gene TRBJ2-3; TRBD2 is a possible D gene (5 bases). CDR3 length: 14 amino acids. CDR1 and CDR2 from the germline V gene are KGHDR and SFDVKD. Trimming stripped 9 bases from V and 1 base from J, with 13 bases between. CDR3 coding DNA: TGTGCCACCCGAGGGAGCGGCGGCACAGATACGCAGTATTTT. Translation gives CATRGSGGTDTQYF.

The chain joins TRBV6-5 to TRBJ1-2, with D unclear. CDR1 is MNHEY and CDR2 is SVGAGI in the germline V gene. Between the trimmed V and J ends, which lost 2 bases and 4 bases, there was a span of 14 bases. CDR3 size: 15 residues. The CDR3 bases are TGTGCCAGCAGTTACCAGGCCAGCAGGCCCTATGGCTACACCTTC. Translation gives CASSYQASRPYGYTF.

With regard to this clone: This specimen includes other DNA sequences encoding the same CDR3. J is TRBJ1-2 and V is TRBV6-6, with TRBD1 as a possible D gene (6 bases). V lost 6 bases to trimming and J lost 3 bases, with 11 bases between them. The germline V gene has CDR1 MNHNY and CDR2 SVGAGI (reference sequence). This CDR3 has 13 residues. In DNA form, the CDR3 reads TGTGCCAGCAGCCCGACAGGAGACTATGGCTACACCTTC. Its protein is CASSPTGDYGYTF.

The chain employs TRBV20-1 and TRBJ1-2, with D hard to call. Germline loops: CDR1 DFQATT, CDR2 SNEGSKA (reference sequence). Trimming stripped 3 bases from V and 5 bases from J, with 4 bases between. The CDR3 loop spans 10 amino acids. The CDR3 DNA reads TGCAGTGCTAGGCTTTATGGCTACACCTTC. Translation: CSARLYGYTF.

The chain is built from TRBV29-1 and TRBJ2-7, with 9 positions matching TRBD2. V lost 0 bases to trimming and J lost 0 bases; unmatched junction nucleotides: 3. Germline values: CDR1 SQVTM, CDR2 ANQGSEA. The CDR3 runs to 15 residues. The CDR3 sequence: CSVEDRTSDSYEQYF. The CDR3 nucleotides are TGCAGCGTTGAAGACCGGACTAGCGACTCCTACGAGCAGTACTTC.

The genes are TRBV6-6 and TRBJ1-4; 7 bases agree with TRBD1. Trimming took 5 bases from V and 2 from J; bases not matched to a gene: 8. There are 16 residues in the CDR3. The germline V gene has CDR1 MNHNY and CDR2 SVGAGI (reference sequence). CDR3 coding DNA: TGTGCCAGCAGTGGGGAACAGGGGCTTACTAATGAAAAACTGTTTTTT. Its translation: CASSGEQGLTNEKLFF.

The J gene is TRBJ2-7, the V gene TRBV21-1; no check of the table's D call, TRBD2, against the DNA was made. TRBV21-1 is classified as a pseudogene. This CDR3 contains 14 residues. CDR3 sequence reads: CASSNTRLSYEQYF. Written as DNA, the CDR3 is TGTGCCAGCAGCAATACGCGCCTTTCTTACGAGCAGTACTTC.

V and J are TRBV5-1 and TRBJ2-5, with 8 bases fitting TRBD1. The germline V gene has CDR1 SGHRS and CDR2 YFSETQ. The CDR3 sequence is 14 residues long. Losses at the gene ends were 0 bases for V and 6 bases for J; bases not matched to a gene: 4. The CDR3 loop reads CASSLGQGRKTQYF. CDR3 DNA: TGCGCCAGCAGCTTGGGACAGGGGCGTAAGACCCAGTACTTC.

This rearrangement joins TRBV28 to TRBJ2-7, with a tentative D call TRBD2 (5 bases). V lost 8 bases, J lost 4 bases, and 12 bases lay in between. The CDR3 has 12 residues. Germline lookup yields CDR1 MDHEN and CDR2 SYDVKM. The CDR3 DNA follows: TGTGCCAGCGGAGTACTAGGTTACGAGCAGTACTTC. Translation: CASGVLGYEQYF.

The table lists this clone with a few counts. V and J are TRBV18 and TRBJ2-5, with D perhaps TRBD1 (6 bases). V dropped 4 bases and J dropped 8 bases, with 23 bases sitting between them. Germline CDR1 and CDR2: KGHSH and LQKENI. This CDR3 has 16 residues. Written as DNA, the CDR3 is TGTGCCAGCTCACGAAGCCGGACAGTTTACAAGCAAACCCAGTACTTC. Residues: CASSRSRTVYKQTQYF.

This clone was seen just once. The chain couples TRBV2 to TRBJ1-4, with a tentative D call TRBD1 (5 bases). Germline V gene data show CDR1 as SNHLY and CDR2 as FYNNEI. The CDR3 runs 12 residues. Trimming took 8 bases from V and 15 from J, leaving 19 bases between them. The CDR3 spells CASLSGHPRVFF. DNA for the CDR3: TGTGCCAGCTTATCCGGACACCCCAGAGTGTTTTTT.

V usage is TRBV6-5 and J usage is TRBJ1-6, with D perhaps matching TRBD1 (5 bases). In germline, CDR1 is MNHEY, CDR2 SVGAGI. The CDR3 consists of 13 residues. V was clipped by 11 bases and J by 6 bases, with 14 bases between them. As DNA, the CDR3 is TGTGCCGGCCGGGAGACAGTTAATTCACCCCTCCACTTT. This codes for CAGRETVNSPLHF.

The chain is built from TRBV6-2 or TRBV6-3 and TRBJ1-5; D might be TRBD1 (6 bases). CDR1 and CDR2 from the germline V gene are MNHEY and SVGEGT. The CDR3 has 13 amino acids. Trimming pared 2 bases from V and 5 bases from J, leaving 7 bases between. The CDR3 bases are TGTGCCAGCAGTTACCAGGGGTATCAGCCCCAGCATTTT. Its protein is CASSYQGYQPQHF.

The chain combines TRBV28 with TRBJ1-2; no clear D gene. There are 9 residues in the CDR3. V was cut by 10 bases and J by 8 bases, with 8 bases left in between. CDR1 MDHEN and CDR2 SYDVKM come from the germline V gene. CDR3 sequence reads: CATNRGYTF. DNA of the CDR3: TGTGCCACCAACCGGGGCTACACCTTC.

This clone has a handful of counts. The J gene is TRBJ2-5, the V gene TRBV15, with a tentative D call TRBD2 (6 bases). Looked up from germline, CDR1 is LNHNV and CDR2 is YYDKDF (reference sequence). Trimming took 5 bases from V and 1 from J, leaving 32 bases between them. The CDR3 sequence is 21 residues long. The CDR3 DNA reads as TGTGCCACCAGCGGGGTCCCTGACGGGGGACCCTTTCGGAGCATCCAAGAGACCCAGTACTTC. Residues: CATSGVPDGGPFRSIQETQYF.

The chain employs TRBV7-2 and TRBJ2-5; the D gene is possibly TRBD1 (5 bases). CDR1 and CDR2 from the germline V gene are SGHTA and FQGNSA. The CDR3 is 12 residues long. V was trimmed by 5 bases and J by 10 bases, leaving 14 bases between them. The CDR3 loop is CASSTSTGDQYF. The CDR3 nucleotides are TGTGCCAGCAGCACCTCCACAGGTGACCAGTACTTC.

This chain connects TRBV7-9 to TRBJ2-7; 7 nucleotides agree with TRBD1. V trimming: 5 bases; J trimming: 7 bases; junction bases outside the gene matches: 11. CDR1 SEHNR and CDR2 FQNEAQ come from the germline V gene (reference sequence). The CDR3 has 14 amino acids. This CDR3 reads CASSPSTGLGEQYF. CDR3 sequence (DNA): TGTGCCAGCAGCCCGTCGACAGGGTTGGGGGAGCAGTACTTC. The whole variable domain, filled in from reference TRBV7-9 and TRBJ2-7, reads DTGVSQNPRHKITKRGQNVTFRCDPISEHNRLYWYRQTLGQGPEFLTYFQNEAQLEKSRLLSDRFSAERPKGSFSTLEIQRTEQGDSAMYLCASSPSTGLGEQYFGPGTRLTVT.

This chain uses TRBV28 with TRBJ2-7; D not resolved. The CDR3 is 16 residues long. V gave up 3 bases and J gave up 2 bases, with 17 bases separating them. Germline V CDR1 and CDR2: MDHEN, SYDVKM. The CDR3 reads CASSFSLAVLTYEQYF. The CDR3, as DNA: TGTGCCAGCAGTTTCTCCCTGGCAGTGCTTACCTACGAGCAGTACTTC.

This clone appeared a single time. The rearrangement uses TRBV7-8 and TRBJ1-4, with 8 bases aligning to TRBD1. Germline V gives CDR1 SGHVS, CDR2 FQNEAQ. The CDR3 runs 13 residues. V lost 7 bases to trimming and J lost 5 bases; unmatched junction nucleotides: 3. CDR3 bases: TGTGCCAGCAAAGGACAGGGAAATGAAAAACTGTTTTTT. Protein: CASKGQGNEKLFF.

The CDR3 DNA is TGTGCCAGCAGCTTAGCCGGGACTAGGGGGGTTACCCAGTACTTC. It specifies CASSLAGTRGVTQYF. The J gene is TRBJ2-5, the V gene TRBV11-1, with 8 bases identical to TRBD2. V was clipped by 0 bases and J by 8 bases; unmatched bases: 8. The length of the CDR3 is 15 residues. Germline V gives CDR1 SGHAT, CDR2 FQDESV (reference sequence).

This clone was detected a few times. CDR3 residues: CASSPNGEAYNEQFF. The CDR3 DNA follows: TGTGCCAGCTCACCAAATGGAGAAGCCTACAATGAGCAGTTCTTC. V gene TRBV18 combines with J gene TRBJ2-1, with D unresolved. In germline, CDR1 is KGHSH, CDR2 LQKENI. This CDR3 comprises 15 residues. The V end was cut by 2 bases, the J end by 2 bases, with 10 bases between.

This clone has a count of ten or more. J is TRBJ1-5 and V is TRBV19; 11 positions agree with TRBD1. From germline, CDR1 is LNHDA and CDR2 SQIVND (reference sequence). The CDR3 runs to 19 residues. The ends lost 1 base at V and 1 base at J; junction bases unmatched: 9. The CDR3 is CASSIGGQGALKSNQPQHF. The DNA for the CDR3 is TGTGCCAGTAGTATAGGCGGACAGGGGGCATTGAAAAGCAATCAGCCCCAGCATTTT.

This chain joins TRBV5-6 and TRBJ1-2; 12 nucleotides align to TRBD1. From germline, CDR1 is SGHDT and CDR2 YYEEEE. CDR3 length equals 17 residues. Losses at the gene ends were 4 bases for V and 0 bases for J; bases not matched to a gene: 7. In DNA, the CDR3 is TGTGCCAGCAGCCCCCGGGACAGGGGGCTTCCTAACTATGGCTACACCTTC. Protein sequence: CASSPRDRGLPNYGYTF. The whole variable domain, filled in from reference TRBV5-6 and TRBJ1-2, reads DAGVTQSPTHLIKTRGQQVTLRCSPKSGHDTVSWYQQALGQGPQFIFQYYEEEERQRGNFPDRFSGHQFPNYSSELNVNALLLGDSALYLCASSPRDRGLPNYGYTFGSGTRLTVV.